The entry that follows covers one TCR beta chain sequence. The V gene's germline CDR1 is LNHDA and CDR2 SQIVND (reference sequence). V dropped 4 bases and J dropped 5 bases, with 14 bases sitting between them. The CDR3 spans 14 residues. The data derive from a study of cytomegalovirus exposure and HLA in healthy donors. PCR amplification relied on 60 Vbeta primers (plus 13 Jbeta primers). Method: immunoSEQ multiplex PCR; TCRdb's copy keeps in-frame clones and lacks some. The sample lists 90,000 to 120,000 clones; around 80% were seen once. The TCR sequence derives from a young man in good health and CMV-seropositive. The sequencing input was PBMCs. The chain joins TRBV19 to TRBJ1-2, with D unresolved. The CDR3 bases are TGTGCCAGTAGTAAGGTGGAGGGAAAGTATGGCTACACCTTC. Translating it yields CASSKVEGKYGYTF.